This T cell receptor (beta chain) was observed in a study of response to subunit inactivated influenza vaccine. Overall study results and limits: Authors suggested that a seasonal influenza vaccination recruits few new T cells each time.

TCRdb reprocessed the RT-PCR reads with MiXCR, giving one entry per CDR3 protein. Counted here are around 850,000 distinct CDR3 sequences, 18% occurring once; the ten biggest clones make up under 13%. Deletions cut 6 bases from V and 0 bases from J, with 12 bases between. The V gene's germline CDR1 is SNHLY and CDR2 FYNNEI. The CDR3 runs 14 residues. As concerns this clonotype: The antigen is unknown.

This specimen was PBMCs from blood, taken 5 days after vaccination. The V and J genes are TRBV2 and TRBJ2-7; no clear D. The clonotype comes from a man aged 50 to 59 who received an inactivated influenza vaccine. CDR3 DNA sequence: TGTGCCAGCAGGGCTCAAGCGAGCTCCTACGAGCAGTACTTC. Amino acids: CASRAQASSYEQYF. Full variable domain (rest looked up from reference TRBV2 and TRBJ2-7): EPEVTQTPSHQVTQMGQEVILRCVPISNHLYFYWYRQILGQKVEFLVSFYNNEISEKSEIFDDQFSVERPDGSNFTLKIRSTKLEDSAMYFCASRAQASSYEQYFGPGTRLTVT.